The entry below describes one TCR beta chain. The antigen is not known. The data originate from a study of shared clonotypes between healthy human individuals. Findings and caveats of the study: About 5% of naive CD4 clonotypes were shared across four donors. Clonotype sharing among donors likely depends on sequencing depth.

Methods used by the authors: Quality scores were absent from the junction-only immunoSEQ sequences, so filtering differed. Generated by immunoSEQ multiplex PCR, the TCRdb table keeps only in-frame clones and is missing some. D and trimming come from the DNA, and the V and J calls and clone size come from that table. The repertoire holds about 2.3 million clones, just over 90% seen once, with about 0.37% in the top ten. Trimming removed 5 bases from V and 0 bases from J, with 8 bases in between. Germline CDR1 and CDR2: SQVTM and ANQGSEA. CDR3 length: 13 residues. The sample consisted of naive CD4+ T cells from PBMCs. Subset denoted: CD45RA+ positively selected. The TCR was taken from a man aged 18 to 30 in good health. Some clones in this sample may be carry-over from other donors' samples. The chain joins TRBV29-1 to TRBJ2-1; D uncertain. The CDR3 nucleotides read TGCAGCGTTTCTGTTACCTCCTACAATGAGCAGTTCTTC. It yields the protein CSVSVTSYNEQFF.